The 29 T cell receptor beta chains below were found in one sample sequenced in a study of cytomegalovirus exposure and HLA in healthy donors listed by TCRdb under 2017. Receptor amplification or capture employed the immunoSEQ multiplex PCR assay. A mixture of 60 forward primers for TCR Vbeta segments and 13 reverse primers for TCR Jbeta segments was used in the multiplex PCR. TCRdb took this table from immuneACCESS and kept in-frame rearrangements with V and J called. Such tables lack part of the clones; where checked against another copy, unresolved V genes explain under half of the gap, and the rest is unexplained. This sample gives 100,000 to 150,000 clones in total; 77% of them show up just once. The ten largest clones take up 9.5% to 15% of the sample. Sequencing input: PBMCs. These receptors were collected from a woman in her thirties or forties in good health and CMV-seropositive.

The chain recombines TRBV27 with TRBJ1-2, with a weak D call TRBD1 (6 bases). The CDR3 consists of 15 residues. V was trimmed by 6 bases and J by 1 base, leaving 15 bases between them. Germline assignment: CDR1 MNHEY and CDR2 SMNVEV (reference sequence). CDR3 in amino acids: CASRPAGTLNYGYTF. CDR3 nucleotides: TGTGCCAGCAGGCCGGCCGGGACACTTAACTATGGCTACACCTTC.

The chain joins TRBV14 to TRBJ1-3; tentatively, D is TRBD1 (6 bases). V was pared by 5 bases and J by 0 bases, with 20 bases between. CDR3 length: 18 residues. Per germline, CDR1 SGHDN and CDR2 FVKESK. This CDR3 reads CASSAGTPSFLSGNTIYF. The CDR3 DNA sequence: TGTGCCAGCAGCGCCGGGACACCCAGCTTTCTCTCTGGAAACACCATATATTTT.

This clone was seen only a few times. DNA of the CDR3: TGTGCCAGCTCACCACCCGGAGGCCATGAGCAGTTCTTC. It translates to CASSPPGGHEQFF. The chain is built from TRBV18 and TRBJ2-1, with TRBD2 as a possible D gene (5 bases). Germline loops: CDR1 KGHSH, CDR2 LQKENI. Trimming took 0 bases from V and 8 from J, leaving 8 bases between them. The CDR3 consists of 13 residues. Supplemented by reference TRBV18 and TRBJ2-1, the full variable domain reads NAGVMQNPRHLVRRRGQEARLRCSPMKGHSHVYWYRQLPEEGLKFMVYLQKENIIDESGMPKERFSAEFPKEGPSILRIQQVVRGDSAAYFCASSPPGGHEQFFGPGTRLTVL.

The chain is built from TRBV5-1 and TRBJ2-1; TRBD2 matches 8 bases. The germline gives CDR1 SGHRS, CDR2 YFSETQ. The CDR3 sequence is 14 residues long. V was clipped by 5 bases and J by 6 bases; unmatched bases: 7. The CDR3 protein is CASSHGRAGNEQFF. CDR3 DNA: TGCGCCAGCAGTCACGGGAGGGCTGGCAATGAGCAGTTCTTC.

For the CDR3, the DNA is TGTGCCAGCAGCTTAGCGCGGGCCGCGGATTACACCTTC. Protein product: CASSLARAADYTF. The gene calls are TRBV7-9 and TRBJ1-2; D gene uncertain. Trimming removed 0 bases at V and 11 bases at J, with 13 bases between. The CDR3 is 13 residues long. Germline assignment: CDR1 SEHNR and CDR2 FQNEAQ (reference sequence). The entire variable domain, with the rest obtained from reference TRBV7-9 and TRBJ1-2, is as follows: DTGVSQNPRHKITKRGQNVTFRCDPISEHNRLYWYRQTLGQGPEFLTYFQNEAQLEKSRLLSDRFSAERPKGSFSTLEIQRTEQGDSAMYLCASSLARAADYTFGSGTRLTVV.

This sequence joins TRBV28 and TRBJ1-2, with a weak D call TRBD1 (6 bases). The CDR3 runs to 15 residues. Germline assignment: CDR1 MDHEN and CDR2 SYDVKM. V was shortened by 6 bases and J by 5 bases, with 19 bases between the two germline ends. In DNA, the CDR3 is TGTGCCAGCAGGCGGCACTCCGGGACAACATATGGCTACACCTTC. Protein product: CASRRHSGTTYGYTF.

Written as DNA, the CDR3 is TGTGCCAGCAGCTTAGGGCAGGGGTGGTACGAGCAGTACTTC. Translating gives CASSLGQGWYEQYF. The rearrangement uses TRBV7-6 and TRBJ2-7; TRBD1 is a possible D gene (6 bases). Germline V CDR1 and CDR2: SGHVS, FNYEAQ. V was clipped by 1 base and J by 4 bases, with 11 bases between them. CDR3 size: 14 residues.

This clone was recorded only once. The V call is TRBV7-9, the J call TRBJ2-7; 7 bases agree with TRBD1. Germline V gene lookup returns CDR1 SEHNR and CDR2 FQNEAQ (reference sequence). The CDR3 spans 14 residues. V lost 4 bases to trimming and J lost 2 bases; unmatched junction nucleotides: 5. The CDR3 sequence is CASSSTGFTYEQYF. DNA for the CDR3: TGTGCCAGCAGCTCGACAGGGTTCACCTACGAGCAGTACTTC.

The chain links TRBV11-2 to TRBJ2-7, with TRBD2 identical over 12 bases. Germline assignment: CDR1 SGHAT and CDR2 FQNNGV. V shed 10 bases and J 3 bases; nucleotides not matched to a gene: 4. The CDR3 totals 13 residues. CDR3 protein: CATLTSGSYEQYF. In DNA form, the CDR3 reads TGTGCCACCCTGACTAGCGGGAGCTACGAGCAGTACTTC. Full variable domain (remainder filled in from reference TRBV11-2 and TRBJ2-7): EAGVAQSPRYKIIEKRQSVAFWCNPISGHATLYWYQQILGQGPKLLIQFQNNGVVDDSQLPKDRFSAERLKGVDSTLKIQPAKLEDSAVYLCATLTSGSYEQYFGPGTRLTVT.

The V call is TRBV5-1, the J call TRBJ2-2, with TRBD1 matching over 7 bases. The ends lost 5 bases at V and 3 bases at J; junction bases unmatched: 4. The CDR3 consists of 14 residues. The germline V gene has CDR1 SGHRS and CDR2 YFSETQ. CDR3 loop: CASRQGSDTGELFF. CDR3 in DNA: TGCGCCAGCAGACAGGGGAGCGACACCGGGGAGCTGTTTTTT.

This chain uses TRBV19 with TRBJ1-5; a possible D gene is TRBD1 (5 bases). Germline V CDR1 and CDR2: LNHDA, SQIVND (reference sequence). V lost 5 bases, J lost 1 base, and 12 bases lay in between. The CDR3 is made up of 15 amino acids. The chain's CDR3 is CASSLGRASNQPQHF. The CDR3 bases are TGTGCCAGTAGTCTCGGCAGGGCGAGCAATCAGCCCCAGCATTTT.

Worth noting for this clone: Other DNA sequences within the sample encode an identical CDR3. CDR3: CASSALAGDNTDTQYF. The CDR3 DNA follows: TGTGCCAGCAGCGCCCTAGCGGGGGACAACACAGATACGCAGTATTTT. This chain joins TRBV9 and TRBJ2-3; 10 bases are a match to TRBD2. The germline V gene has CDR1 SGDLS and CDR2 YYNGEE. With 3 bases clipped from V and 2 bases from J, the junction kept 6 bases outside the gene matches. The CDR3 is 16 amino acids.

The J gene is TRBJ1-3, the V gene TRBV27, with D tentatively TRBD1 (6 bases). The V end was cut by 5 bases, the J end by 0 bases, with 17 bases between. CDR1 is MNHEY and CDR2 is SMNVEV in the germline V gene (reference sequence). The CDR3 consists of 17 residues. CDR3 nucleotides: TGTGCCAGCAGTCTGCGGACAGTCGGATACTCTGGAAACACCATATATTTT. As protein: CASSLRTVGYSGNTIYF.

CDR3 nucleotides: TGTGCCAGCAGCTTAAGCTCGGACAGCCTCTATGGCTACACCTTC. Translated, it gives CASSLSSDSLYGYTF. The chain recombines TRBV7-2 with TRBJ1-2, with D tentatively TRBD1 (6 bases). In germline, CDR1 is SGHTA, CDR2 FQGNSA. The V end lost 2 bases, the J end lost 4 bases, and 14 bases lay between the germline ends. The CDR3 extends over 15 amino acids.

This clone was observed a handful of times. CDR3 residues: CAWSTEANTEAFF. CDR3 bases: TGTGCCTGGAGTACGGAGGCAAACACTGAAGCTTTCTTT. J is TRBJ1-1 and V is TRBV30; D unclear. The CDR3 extends over 13 amino acids. V shed 2 bases and J shed 2 bases, with 9 bases lying between them. The germline V gene has CDR1 GTSNPN and CDR2 SVGIG (reference sequence).

The rearrangement joins TRBV27 to TRBJ2-2; 8 positions match TRBD1. Trimming cost V 5 bases and J 6 bases; bases outside gene matches: 8. The germline gives CDR1 MNHEY, CDR2 SMNVEV (reference sequence). This CDR3 comprises 15 residues. This chain's CDR3 is CASSLQGASSGELFF. The CDR3 bases are TGTGCCAGCAGTCTCCAGGGGGCGTCGTCCGGGGAGCTGTTTTTT.

This chain connects TRBV18 to TRBJ1-1, with a tentative D call TRBD1 (5 bases). The CDR3 extends over 12 amino acids. Trimming left V 1 base short and J 5 bases short, with 5 bases between. Germline-derived CDR1 and CDR2 are KGHSH and LQKENI. For the CDR3, the DNA is TGTGCCAGCTCACCACAGGGGACTGAAGCTTTCTTT. Translation: CASSPQGTEAFF.

The rearrangement joins TRBV2 to TRBJ2-4; D uncertain. Trimming removed 4 bases at V and 7 bases at J, with 8 bases between. This CDR3 has 12 amino acids. Germline-derived CDR1 and CDR2 are SNHLY and FYNNEI. The CDR3 loop reads CASSGPGNIQYF. The CDR3 nucleotides read TGTGCCAGCAGTGGTCCGGGTAACATTCAGTACTTC.

The chain uses TRBV6-1 and TRBJ2-1, with 10 nucleotides matching TRBD2. Germline loops: CDR1 MNHNS, CDR2 SASEGT. V gave up 2 bases and J gave up 8 bases; unmatched junction bases: 6. This CDR3 has 15 amino acids. The DNA for the CDR3 is TGTGCCAGCAGTGAATTAGCGGGAGGCTTCGATGAGCAGTTCTTC. It codes for CASSELAGGFDEQFF.

The genes are TRBV28 and TRBJ2-7; possibly TRBD1 for D (6 bases). The germline gives CDR1 MDHEN, CDR2 SYDVKM. Trimming cost V 6 bases and J 6 bases, with 18 bases left between them. The CDR3 is 14 residues long. The DNA of the CDR3 is TGTGCCAGCAGAAGAGGCCTGGACAGTTCCGAGCAGTACTTC. Its protein product is CASRRGLDSSEQYF. The full variable domain, its missing parts supplied by reference TRBV28 and TRBJ2-7, is DVKVTQSSRYLVKRTGEKVFLECVQDMDHENMFWYRQDPGLGLRLIYFSYDVKMKEKGDIPEGYSVSREKKERFSLILESASTNQTSMYLCASRRGLDSSEQYFGPGTRLTVT.

Concerning this clone itself: The same CDR3 can be traced to other DNA sequences in this sample. This sequence joins TRBV30 and TRBJ1-2, with 8 bases fitting TRBD1. There are 12 residues in the CDR3. V trimming: 2 bases; J trimming: 8 bases; junction bases outside the gene matches: 4. Germline CDR1 GTSNPN, CDR2 SVGIG (reference sequence). CDR3 amino acids: CAWSITGGGYTF. The DNA of the CDR3 is TGTGCCTGGAGTATAACAGGGGGAGGCTACACCTTC.

This clone was picked up one time. The chain couples TRBV11-2 to TRBJ2-5; 10 nucleotides align to TRBD1. The DNA end favors TRBJ2-7, so the J call may be wrong. The CDR3 loop spans 14 amino acids. The germline gives CDR1 SGHAT, CDR2 FQNNGV. CDR3 bases: TGTGCCAGCAGCGCGACAGGGGGCTCGGACGAGCAGTACTTC. Translation: CASSATGGSDEQYF.

Concerning this clone itself: This same CDR3 is encoded by further DNA sequences in the sample. The chain links TRBV29-1 to TRBJ2-1; TRBD2 might be the D (6 bases). The V end lost 4 bases, the J end lost 7 bases, and 14 bases lay between the germline ends. Germline V CDR1 and CDR2: SQVTM, ANQGSEA. The CDR3 runs 13 residues. CDR3 region: CSVAGDPNNEQFF. For the CDR3, the DNA is TGCAGCGTTGCGGGGGATCCAAATAATGAGCAGTTCTTC.

The chain couples TRBV28 to TRBJ1-5; the D gene is possibly TRBD1 (5 bases). The germline CDR1 and CDR2 sequences are MDHEN and SYDVKM. This CDR3 has 14 amino acids. Trimming removed 4 bases at V and 6 bases at J, with 13 bases between. Here the CDR3 reads CASSSTQGFQPQHF. The CDR3 coding sequence is TGTGCCAGCAGTTCAACCCAGGGTTTTCAGCCCCAGCATTTT.

Turning to this clone: The same CDR3 can be traced to other DNA sequences in this sample. The DNA for the CDR3 is TGTGCCAGCAGTTTAGGACAGGGGTTCCGTCAGCCCCAGCATTTT. Encoded protein: CASSLGQGFRQPQHF. This sequence joins TRBV28 and TRBJ1-5; TRBD1 matches 9 bases. The V segment lost 2 bases and the J segment 6 bases; nucleotides outside the gene matches: 5. In germline, CDR1 is MDHEN, CDR2 SYDVKM. The CDR3 sequence is 15 residues long. Combining the CDR3 with reference TRBV28 and TRBJ1-5 gives the whole variable domain DVKVTQSSRYLVKRTGEKVFLECVQDMDHENMFWYRQDPGLGLRLIYFSYDVKMKEKGDIPEGYSVSREKKERFSLILESASTNQTSMYLCASSLGQGFRQPQHFGDGTRLSIL.

The CDR3 here is CASSPSLRETQYF. The CDR3 region has the DNA TGTGCCAGCTCACCCTCTCTACGAGAGACCCAGTACTTC. This chain links TRBV18 with TRBJ2-5; D remains ambiguous. From germline, CDR1 is KGHSH and CDR2 LQKENI. V gave up 3 bases and J gave up 4 bases, with 9 bases separating them. The CDR3 contains 13 residues.

In its sample, this clone was seen once. The chain has TRBV5-4 and TRBJ2-7, with 10 bases fitting TRBD2. Germline V gives CDR1 SGHNT, CDR2 YYREEE (reference sequence). This CDR3 spans 15 amino acids. V trimming: 4 bases; J trimming: 2 bases; junction bases outside the gene matches: 6. The CDR3 here is CASSPLAGAPYEQYF. For the CDR3, the DNA is TGTGCCAGCAGCCCGCTAGCGGGAGCCCCCTACGAGCAGTACTTC.

The chain joins TRBV6-1 to TRBJ1-1; possibly TRBD1 for D (6 bases). CDR3 length: 15 amino acids. The ends were cut back, 7 bases at V and 0 bases at J, with 15 bases in the middle. The V gene's germline CDR1 is MNHNS and CDR2 SASEGT. The CDR3 sequence: CASTQRGIMNTEAFF. Written as DNA, the CDR3 is TGTGCCAGCACCCAAAGGGGGATCATGAACACTGAAGCTTTCTTT.

This CDR3 reads CASSQDSRALNTEAFF. The CDR3 DNA is TGCGCCAGCAGCCAAGACTCCAGGGCCTTGAACACTGAAGCTTTCTTT. The V call is TRBV4-1, the J call TRBJ1-1, with D maybe TRBD1 (5 bases). This CDR3 region has 16 residues. Germline values: CDR1 MGHRA, CDR2 YSYEKL. The V gene lost 0 bases and the J gene lost 0 bases, with 11 bases spanning the gap.